This is a list of T cell receptor beta chains from one sample in a study of OX40 agonist ivuxolimab in advanced cancers. Here immunoSEQ multiplex PCR was the method, and the copy in TCRdb shows in-frame clones only, minus some. The sample carries tens of thousands of clones, approximately 86% recorded once. Sequencing was performed on CD4+ or CD8+ T cells sorted from blood, taken in a trial of the OX40 agonist ivuxolimab. Receptor source: an adult with an advanced solid tumor such as melanoma, head and neck, liver or kidney cancer. Each CDR3 is given with its conserved first and last residue. The D gene is left open where the match is weak. Size tells how often a clone was seen (once, few, many) or the class of an expanded clone, and some rows leave it out.

j_call,clone_size,d_call,v_call,cdr3_aa,cdr3_nt
TRBJ2-1,NA,TRBD2,TRBV15,CATSRVGTSSPNSHNEQFF,TGTGCCACCAGCAGAGTGGGGACTAGCAGCCCGAACTCCCACAATGAGCAGTTCTTC
TRBJ1-2,NA,NA,TRBV5-6,CASSKTLGQLDYGYTF,TGTGCCAGCAGCAAGACACTAGGACAGTTGGACTATGGCTACACCTTC
TRBJ2-5,NA,TRBD2,TRBV28,CASSLLQGGYQETQYF,TGTGCCAGCAGTTTGCTTCAGGGAGGGTACCAAGAGACCCAGTACTTC
TRBJ1-1,NA,NA,TRBV6-9,CASSYTGRGGTEAFF,TGTGCCAGCAGTTACACAGGGAGGGGCGGCACTGAAGCTTTCTTT
TRBJ1-5,NA,NA,TRBV28,CASSRDSNQPQHF,TGTGCCAGCAGTCGGGACAGCAATCAGCCCCAGCATTTT
TRBJ2-7,NA,NA,TRBV6-1,CASSERILSSYEQYF,TGTGCCAGCAGTGAACGGATTTTGAGCTCCTACGAGCAGTACTTC
TRBJ1-3,few,NA,TRBV18,CASSSNTPRSGNTIYF,TGTGCCAGCTCATCCAACACACCACGCTCTGGAAACACCATATATTTT
TRBJ2-1,once,TRBD2,TRBV7-8,CASSSRIAGFRIEQFF,TGTGCCAGCAGCTCCCGTATAGCGGGATTTCGTATTGAGCAGTTCTTC
TRBJ2-3,NA,NA,TRBV28,CASSLFSGILTDTQYF,TGTGCCAGCAGTTTATTTTCGGGTATTTTGACAGATACGCAGTATTTT
TRBJ2-4,NA,NA,TRBV29-1,CSVVGTPLAKNIQYF,TGCAGCGTTGTCGGGACACCCTTAGCCAAAAACATTCAGTACTTC
TRBJ2-5,NA,TRBD1,TRBV5-1,CASSVGTGVGETQYF,TGCGCCAGCAGCGTCGGGACAGGGGTCGGGGAGACCCAGTACTTC
TRBJ1-1,NA,NA,TRBV5-6,CASSDMTTGSKEAFF,TGTGCCAGCAGCGATATGACGACAGGATCGAAGGAAGCTTTCTTT
TRBJ2-1,NA,NA,TRBV7-8,CASRLISEQFF,TGTGCCAGCAGACTAATAAGTGAGCAGTTCTTC
TRBJ1-1,NA,TRBD1,TRBV10-3,CAISEGQGDPTEAFF,TGTGCCATCAGTGAGGGACAGGGTGACCCCACTGAAGCTTTCTTT
TRBJ2-7,NA,TRBD2,TRBV29-1,CSVRLAGGSYSYEQYF,TGCAGCGTTCGCCTAGCGGGAGGGTCCTACTCTTACGAGCAGTACTTC
TRBJ2-3,NA,NA,TRBV11-2,CASSLHKGLGRVTDTQYF,TGTGCCAGCAGCCTCCATAAGGGTCTGGGTCGGGTCACAGATACGCAGTATTTT
TRBJ1-5,NA,NA,TRBV7-2,CASSLGATGNQPQHF,TGTGCCAGCAGCTTAGGGGCCACTGGGAATCAGCCCCAGCATTTT
TRBJ2-7,NA,TRBD2,TRBV5-1,CASSQGTSGVLNYEQYF,TGCGCCAGCAGCCAAGGGACTAGCGGAGTCCTTAACTACGAGCAGTACTTC
TRBJ2-1,NA,TRBD1,TRBV7-9,CASSLGTGFNEQFF,TGTGCCAGCAGCTTAGGGACAGGGTTCAATGAGCAGTTCTTC
TRBJ1-1,NA,NA,TRBV6-1,CASSSTRSLEAFF,TGTGCCAGCAGCTCCACACGATCCCTTGAAGCTTTCTTT
TRBJ2-1,once,NA,TRBV7-8,CASSLRGLSNSYNEQFF,TGTGCCAGCAGCTTAAGAGGGCTGTCTAATTCCTACAATGAGCAGTTCTTC
TRBJ2-5,NA,TRBD2,TRBV5-1,CASSPRTRQETQYF,TGCGCCAGCAGCCCCCGGACTAGACAAGAGACCCAGTACTTC
TRBJ2-7,NA,NA,TRBV15,CATSRARDEQYF,TGTGCCACCAGCAGAGCCCGAGACGAGCAGTACTTC
TRBJ1-2,NA,NA,TRBV20-1,CSASRVYGYTF,TGCAGTGCTAGCAGGGTGTATGGCTACACCTTC
TRBJ2-1,once,NA,TRBV6-5,CASREDRSSYNEQFF,TGTGCCAGTAGGGAGGACAGGAGCTCCTACAATGAGCAGTTCTTC
TRBJ2-1,once,TRBD1,TRBV7-8,CASSQDRAYNEQFF,TGTGCCAGCAGCCAAGACAGGGCCTACAATGAGCAGTTCTTC
TRBJ2-7,NA,NA,TRBV5-5,CASSFLPREQYF,TGTGCCAGCAGCTTCCTCCCTAGGGAGCAGTACTTC
TRBJ1-5,NA,NA,TRBV5-1,CASSVGPQGGNQPQHF,TGCGCCAGCAGCGTTGGACCACAGGGAGGCAATCAGCCCCAGCATTTT
TRBJ2-2,few,TRBD2,TRBV7-3,CASSWTSSGGELFF,TGTGCCAGCAGTTGGACTAGCTCTGGCGGGGAGCTGTTTTTT
TRBJ2-6,NA,NA,TRBV7-9,CASSATSGSGANVLTF,TGTGCCAGCAGCGCTACCTCCGGGTCTGGGGCCAACGTCCTGACTTTC
TRBJ1-4,NA,NA,TRBV1,CTSWPDAPLEKLFF,TGCACCAGTTGGCCAGATGCGCCACTCGAAAAACTGTTTTTT
TRBJ2-5,NA,NA,TRBV4-1,CASSQDLWETQYF,TGCGCCAGCAGCCAAGACCTTTGGGAGACCCAGTACTTC
TRBJ2-3,NA,TRBD1,TRBV6-6,CASRPQGARSDTQYF,TGTGCCAGCAGGCCACAGGGGGCTAGGTCAGATACGCAGTATTTT
TRBJ2-7,NA,NA,TRBV6-5,CASSHQGNEQYF,TGTGCCAGCAGTCATCAGGGGAACGAGCAGTACTTC
TRBJ1-1,once,NA,TRBV18,CASSPSQANTEAFF,TGTGCCAGCTCACCGTCACAGGCCAACACTGAAGCTTTCTTT
TRBJ2-5,NA,TRBD2,TRBV5-1,CASTRGVVTAAEETQYF,TGCGCCAGCACGCGGGGGGTGGTGACAGCCGCGGAAGAGACCCAGTACTTC
TRBJ2-1,NA,NA,TRBV30,CAWRTPHRSNEQFF,TGTGCCTGGAGGACTCCCCACCGGAGCAATGAGCAGTTCTTC
TRBJ2-2,NA,NA,TRBV18,CASSPQRQVGGGELFF,TGTGCCAGCTCACCACAGAGACAGGTCGGAGGCGGGGAGCTGTTTTTT
TRBJ2-3,NA,NA,TRBV9,CASSVEGGGPTDTQYF,TGTGCCAGCAGCGTAGAGGGGGGAGGGCCCACAGATACGCAGTATTTT
TRBJ1-1,NA,TRBD1,TRBV5-8,CASSLRGQGAISLQAFF,TGTGCCAGCAGCTTGAGAGGACAGGGGGCGATTTCGTTACAAGCTTTCTTT
TRBJ1-4,NA,TRBD1,TRBV6-6,CASADRGNEKLFF,TGTGCCAGCGCCGACAGGGGGAATGAAAAACTGTTTTTT
TRBJ2-7,NA,NA,TRBV10-3,CAIAGNPYEQYF,TGTGCCATCGCAGGGAACCCCTACGAGCAGTACTTC
TRBJ2-5,NA,TRBD2,TRBV11-2,CASSIGGETQYF,TGTGCCAGCAGCATCGGGGGGGAGACCCAGTACTTC
TRBJ2-1,few,TRBD1,TRBV10-3,CAISNGQGYNEQFF,TGTGCCATCAGTAACGGACAGGGGTACAATGAGCAGTTCTTC
TRBJ2-3,NA,TRBD2,TRBV10-3,CAISGTSGSFSTDTQYF,TGTGCCATCTCCGGGACTAGCGGGAGTTTTAGCACAGATACGCAGTATTTT
TRBJ2-5,NA,TRBD2,TRBV5-1,CASSYGTSGGRGTQYF,TGCGCCAGCAGTTACGGGACTAGCGGGGGCCGGGGGACCCAGTACTTC
TRBJ2-7,NA,NA,TRBV7-6,CASSPSRVHEQYF,TGTGCCAGCAGCCCTAGTCGGGTCCACGAGCAGTACTTC
TRBJ2-5,once,TRBD1,TRBV19,CASSIHPGQGGETQYF,TGTGCCAGTAGTATCCACCCCGGACAGGGTGGCGAGACCCAGTACTTC